These 23 T cell receptor beta chains originate from one sample sequenced in a study of graft-versus-host responses after intestinal transplantation. Data came from immunoSEQ multiplex PCR; TCRdb stores just in-frame clones and leaves some out. This sample has some 77,000 clones; roughly 90% occur once, and the top ten carry about 0.63%. Sequencing was performed on PBMCs, taken 98 days after intestinal transplantation. The receptor set was obtained from a human patient who received an intestinal transplant, so some T cells may come from the graft donor.

The gene calls are TRBV30 and TRBJ2-3, with TRBD2 matching 15 bases. Germline assignment: CDR1 GTSNPN and CDR2 SVGIG (reference sequence). This CDR3 region has 17 residues. V was pared by 3 bases and J by 2 bases, with 6 bases of the junction left unmatched. As DNA, the CDR3 is TGTGCCTGGAGGGCGGGGACTAGCGGGGGGAACACAGATACGCAGTATTTT. Its translation: CAWRAGTSGGNTDTQYF.

V is TRBV10-2 and J is TRBJ2-7; TRBD2 agrees at 7 bases. The germline gives CDR1 WSHSY, CDR2 SAAADI. The ends lost 4 bases at V and 6 bases at J; junction bases unmatched: 6. The CDR3 totals 13 residues. CDR3 nucleotide sequence: TGCGCCAGCAGTGTAGGCGGGGGACGCGAGCAGTACTTC. Residues: CASSVGGGREQYF.

This sequence joins TRBV6-5 and TRBJ2-1, with D possibly being TRBD1 (6 bases). Trimming removed 0 bases at V and 0 bases at J, with 6 bases between. The CDR3 sequence is 15 residues long. Germline V gene lookup returns CDR1 MNHEY and CDR2 SVGAGI. The CDR3 spells CASSYSGHSYNEQFF. In DNA form, the CDR3 reads TGTGCCAGCAGTTACTCGGGACACTCCTACAATGAGCAGTTCTTC.

The CDR3 here is CASSLLAREPQHF. In DNA form, the CDR3 reads TGTGCCAGCAGTTTACTGGCTAGGGAGCCCCAGCATTTT. V and J are TRBV27 and TRBJ1-5; D remains ambiguous. The V gene's germline CDR1 is MNHEY and CDR2 SMNVEV (reference sequence). The CDR3 runs to 13 residues. Trimming stripped 2 bases from V and 8 bases from J, with 10 bases between.

A note on this clone: A junction boundary mismatches the germline segment, possibly from a read error. The chain is built from TRBV5-1 and TRBJ2-2; 12 bases are shared with TRBD2. Germline-derived CDR1 and CDR2 are SGHRS and YFSETQ. The CDR3 spans 15 residues. CDR3 nucleotides: TGCGCCAGCAGTCGGACTAGCGGGAACGCCGGGGAGCTGTTTTTT. The encoded protein is CASSRTSGNAGELFF.

This rearrangement joins TRBV28 to TRBJ1-1; D uncertain. The ends were cut back, 7 bases at V and 0 bases at J, with 6 bases in the middle. CDR3 length equals 12 residues. Germline V gene data show CDR1 as MDHEN and CDR2 as SYDVKM. Here the CDR3 reads CASKDMNTEAFF. The DNA of the CDR3 is TGTGCCAGCAAAGATATGAACACTGAAGCTTTCTTT. Looking up the rest from reference TRBV28 and TRBJ1-1 gives the full variable domain: DVKVTQSSRYLVKRTGEKVFLECVQDMDHENMFWYRQDPGLGLRLIYFSYDVKMKEKGDIPEGYSVSREKKERFSLILESASTNQTSMYLCASKDMNTEAFFGQGTRLTVV.

J is TRBJ1-2 and V is TRBV28; D is possibly TRBD1 (6 bases). Trimming stripped 5 bases from V and 8 bases from J, with 24 bases between. The CDR3 is made up of 16 amino acids. The germline V gene has CDR1 MDHEN and CDR2 SYDVKM. CDR3 residues: CASSLPLGGGARGYTF. In nucleotides, the CDR3 is TGTGCCAGCAGTCTACCCCTGGGTGGGGGCGCGAGAGGCTACACCTTC.

CDR3 sequence reads: CASSFNDRGGPPLHF. The CDR3 DNA sequence: TGTGCCAGCAGCTTTAATGACAGGGGAGGACCACCCCTCCACTTT. V gene TRBV13 combines with J gene TRBJ1-6; 8 positions agree with TRBD1. CDR1 is PRHDT and CDR2 is FYEKMQ in the germline V gene (reference sequence). The CDR3 spans 15 residues. V trimming: 3 bases; J trimming: 11 bases; junction bases outside the gene matches: 9. Together with reference TRBV13 and TRBJ1-6, the CDR3 gives the full variable domain: AAGVIQSPRHLIKEKRETATLKCYPIPRHDTVYWYQQGPGQDPQFLISFYEKMQSDKGSIPDRFSAQQFSDYHSELNMSSLELGDSALYFCASSFNDRGGPPLHFGNGTRLTVT.

This chain uses TRBV7-2 with TRBJ1-1, with D unresolved. The CDR3 is 14 amino acids. Germline CDR1 is SGHTA and CDR2 is FQGNSA. Trimming cost V 0 bases and J 1 base, with 6 bases left between them. CDR3 DNA: TGTGCCAGCAGCTTAGCGATTACGAACACTGAAGCTTTCTTT. Translation gives CASSLAITNTEAFF. Filled out from reference TRBV7-2 and TRBJ1-1, the complete variable domain reads GAGVSQSPSNKVTEKGKDVELRCDPISGHTALYWYRQSLGQGLEFLIYFQGNSAPDKSGLPSDRFSAERTGGSVSTLTIQRTQQEDSAVYLCASSLAITNTEAFFGQGTRLTVV.

The chain joins TRBV10-1 to TRBJ2-1; 8 nucleotides match TRBD1. Germline loops: CDR1 WNHNN, CDR2 SYGVQD (reference sequence). Trimming took 5 bases from V and 9 from J; bases not matched to a gene: 6. The CDR3 runs to 13 residues. CDR3 protein: CASSSDRVGEQFF. DNA of the CDR3: TGCGCCAGCAGTTCGGACAGGGTAGGTGAGCAGTTCTTC.

The V call is TRBV6-4, the J call TRBJ2-2, with 8 bases identical to TRBD1. The germline V gene encodes CDR1 MRHNA and CDR2 SNTAGT. With 4 bases clipped from V and 3 bases from J, the junction kept 1 base outside the gene matches. The CDR3 spans 14 residues. The CDR3 DNA sequence: TGTGCCAGCAGTGTGGGACAGGACACCGGGGAGCTGTTTTTT. Translated: CASSVGQDTGELFF.

The chain recombines TRBV6-5 with TRBJ2-3; 9 nucleotides line up with TRBD2. In germline, CDR1 is MNHEY, CDR2 SVGAGI. The CDR3 runs to 14 residues. After removal of 5 bases from V and 5 bases from J, the junction contained 5 bases not matched to a gene. DNA of the CDR3: TGTGCCAGCAGTGACCCGACTAGCGGAGATACGCAGTATTTT. Protein sequence: CASSDPTSGDTQYF.

The rearrangement links TRBV6-1 to TRBJ2-1; possibly TRBD1 or TRBD2 for D (5 bases each). V was shortened by 8 bases and J by 4 bases, with 18 bases between the two germline ends. The CDR3 sequence is 15 residues long. Germline lookup yields CDR1 MNHNS and CDR2 SASEGT. The CDR3 sequence is CASPEEGQVYNEQFF. The DNA of the CDR3 is TGTGCCAGCCCTGAAGAGGGGCAGGTATACAATGAGCAGTTCTTC.

CDR3 loop: CASSLDSIYGYTF. CDR3 in DNA: TGCGCCAGCAGCTTAGATAGTATTTATGGCTACACCTTC. The J gene is TRBJ1-2, the V gene TRBV5-1; D is uncertain. V was clipped by 2 bases and J by 5 bases, with 10 bases between them. This CDR3 region has 13 residues. In germline, CDR1 is SGHRS, CDR2 YFSETQ.

This clone was detected only once. The V call is TRBV2, the J call TRBJ2-2, with D unclear. V lost 4 bases to trimming and J lost 4 bases, with 7 bases between them. Germline loops: CDR1 SNHLY, CDR2 FYNNEI. CDR3 length: 13 residues. The CDR3: CASSGFSTGELFF. The CDR3 DNA sequence: TGTGCCAGCAGTGGATTCTCCACCGGGGAGCTGTTTTTT.

The chain has TRBV4-1 and TRBJ2-7; 10 nucleotides align to TRBD1. CDR1 MGHRA and CDR2 YSYEKL come from the germline V gene. The CDR3 contains 14 residues. V dropped 4 bases and J dropped 2; count of bases not matched to a gene: 2. In DNA form, the CDR3 reads TGCGCCAGCAGCCTAGGGACAGGGGCCTACGAGCAGTACTTC. Translating gives CASSLGTGAYEQYF.

This rearrangement joins TRBV6-5 to TRBJ1-3; no clear D. V dropped 6 bases and J dropped 7 bases, with 19 bases sitting between them. This CDR3 region has 15 residues. CDR1 is MNHEY, CDR2 SVGAGI, per germline. The CDR3 sequence: CASSPVASGGNTIYF. DNA for the CDR3: TGTGCCAGCAGCCCAGTAGCTAGCGGCGGGAACACCATATATTTT.

This chain links TRBV6-4 with TRBJ1-4, with 8 bases lining up with TRBD1. CDR1 and CDR2 from the germline V gene are MRHNA and SNTAGT. CDR3 length: 15 amino acids. V was clipped by 4 bases and J by 5 bases; unmatched bases: 6. CDR3 bases: TGTGCCAGCAGTGTCTCAGGGGGCGCCAATGAAAAACTGTTTTTT. Its protein product is CASSVSGGANEKLFF.

This chain joins TRBV25-1 and TRBJ2-2; 10 bases match TRBD1. The CDR3 contains 15 residues. V dropped 4 bases and J dropped 3; count of bases not matched to a gene: 2. Germline assignment: CDR1 MGHDK and CDR2 SYGVNS. The CDR3 loop reads CASSVGTGDTGELFF. The CDR3 nucleotides are TGTGCCAGCAGTGTCGGGACAGGGGACACCGGGGAGCTGTTTTTT.

The chain combines TRBV9 with TRBJ2-7, with D uncertain. Germline lookup yields CDR1 SGDLS and CDR2 YYNGEE. CDR3 length: 12 residues. Trimming removed 4 bases at V and 0 bases at J, with 5 bases between. Written as DNA, the CDR3 is TGTGCCAGCAGCTTGGCCTCCTACGAGCAGTACTTC. Its translation: CASSLASYEQYF. Full variable domain (missing parts from reference TRBV9 and TRBJ2-7): DSGVTQTPKHLITATGQRVTLRCSPRSGDLSVYWYQQSLDQGLQFLIQYYNGEERAKGNILERFSAQQFPDLHSELNLSSLELGDSALYFCASSLASYEQYFGPGTRLTVT.

This clone has a handful of counts. The J gene is TRBJ1-2, the V gene TRBV4-3, with TRBD1 matching 8 bases. Trimming cost V 5 bases and J 1 base; bases outside gene matches: 6. Germline CDR1 and CDR2: LGHNA and YSLEER. The CDR3 runs 15 residues. The CDR3: CASSFGQGLNYGYTF. The CDR3 region has the DNA TGCGCCAGCAGCTTCGGACAGGGACTTAACTATGGCTACACCTTC.

V and J are TRBV9 and TRBJ1-2, with 7 nucleotides matching TRBD1. The CDR3 is 12 amino acids. Germline trimming cut 3 bases from V and 5 bases from J; bases unmatched to any gene: 1. Germline V gene lookup returns CDR1 SGDLS and CDR2 YYNGEE. CDR3 sequence (DNA): TGTGCCAGCAGCGAACAGGGGTATGGCTACACCTTC. Residues: CASSEQGYGYTF.

V and J are TRBV11-1 and TRBJ2-5; 7 nucleotides match TRBD2. The J call may be incorrect, as the DNA end agrees better with TRBJ2-7. The CDR3 extends over 15 amino acids. Germline CDR1 reads SGHAT; CDR2 reads FQDESV (reference sequence). The CDR3 spells CASSPRDYQPYEQYF. The CDR3 DNA reads as TGTGCCAGCAGCCCGCGGGACTACCAACCGTACGAGCAGTACTTC.